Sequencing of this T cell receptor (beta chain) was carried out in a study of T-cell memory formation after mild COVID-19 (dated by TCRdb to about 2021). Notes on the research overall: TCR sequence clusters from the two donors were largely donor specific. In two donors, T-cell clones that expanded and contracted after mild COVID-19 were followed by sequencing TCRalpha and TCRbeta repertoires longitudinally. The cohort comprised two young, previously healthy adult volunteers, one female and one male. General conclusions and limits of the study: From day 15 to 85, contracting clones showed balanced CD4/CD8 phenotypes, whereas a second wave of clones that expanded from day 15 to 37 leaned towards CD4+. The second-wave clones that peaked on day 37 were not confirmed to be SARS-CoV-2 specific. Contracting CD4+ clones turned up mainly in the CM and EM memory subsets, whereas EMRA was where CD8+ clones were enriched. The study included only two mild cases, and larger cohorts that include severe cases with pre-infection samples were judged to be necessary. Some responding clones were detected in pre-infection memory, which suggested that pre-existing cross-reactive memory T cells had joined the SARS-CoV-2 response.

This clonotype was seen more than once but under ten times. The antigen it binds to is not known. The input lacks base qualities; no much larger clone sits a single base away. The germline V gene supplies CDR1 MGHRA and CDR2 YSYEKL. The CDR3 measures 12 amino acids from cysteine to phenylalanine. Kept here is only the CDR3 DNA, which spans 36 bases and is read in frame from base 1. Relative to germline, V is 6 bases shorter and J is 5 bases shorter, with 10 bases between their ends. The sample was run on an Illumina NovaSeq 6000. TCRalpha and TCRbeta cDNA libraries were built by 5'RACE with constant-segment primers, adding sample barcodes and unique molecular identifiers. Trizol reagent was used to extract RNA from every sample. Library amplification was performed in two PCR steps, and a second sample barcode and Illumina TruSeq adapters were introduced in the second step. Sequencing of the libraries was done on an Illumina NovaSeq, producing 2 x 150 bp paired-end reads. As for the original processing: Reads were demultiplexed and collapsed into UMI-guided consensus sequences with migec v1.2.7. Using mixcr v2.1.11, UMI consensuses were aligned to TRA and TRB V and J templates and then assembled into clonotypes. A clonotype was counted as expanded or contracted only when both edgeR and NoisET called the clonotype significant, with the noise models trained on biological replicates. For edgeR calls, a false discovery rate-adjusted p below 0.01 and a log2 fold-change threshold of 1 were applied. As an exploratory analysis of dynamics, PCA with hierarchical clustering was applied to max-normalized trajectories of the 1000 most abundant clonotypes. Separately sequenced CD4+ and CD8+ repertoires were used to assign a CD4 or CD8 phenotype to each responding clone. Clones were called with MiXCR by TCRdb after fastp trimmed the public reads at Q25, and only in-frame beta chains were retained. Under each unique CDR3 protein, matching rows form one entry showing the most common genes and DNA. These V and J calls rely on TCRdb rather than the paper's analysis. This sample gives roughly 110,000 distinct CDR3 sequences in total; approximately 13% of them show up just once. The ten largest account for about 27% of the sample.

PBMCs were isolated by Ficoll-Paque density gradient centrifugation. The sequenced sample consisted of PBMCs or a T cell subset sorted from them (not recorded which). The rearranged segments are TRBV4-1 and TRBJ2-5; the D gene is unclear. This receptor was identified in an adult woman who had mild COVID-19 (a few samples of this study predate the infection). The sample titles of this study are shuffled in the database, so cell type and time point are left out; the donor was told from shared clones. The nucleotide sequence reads TGCGCCAGCAGGGGTAGGACGGAGACCCAGTACTTC. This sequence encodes CASRGRTETQYF.